The 14 T cell receptor beta chains given below trace back to one sample, sequenced in a study of cytomegalovirus exposure and HLA in healthy donors. PCR primers comprised 60 Vbeta and 13 Jbeta primers. The data were produced by immunoSEQ multiplex PCR, yet TCRdb's version contains in-frame clones alone and is incomplete. Among 100,000 to 140,000 clones listed, over 70% were seen once. Sequenced sample: PBMCs. The receptors here all came from a man aged 30 to 45 in good health and CMV-seronegative.

The V gene is TRBV11-2, the J gene TRBJ2-2, with a possible D match to TRBD2 (5 bases). From germline, CDR1 is SGHAT and CDR2 FQNNGV. The CDR3 contains 14 residues. With 5 bases removed from V and 5 bases from J, the gap between germline ends came to 12 bases. The CDR3 bases are TGTGCCAGCAGCAGAATTAGCGAGACCGGGGAGCTGTTTTTT. Translation: CASSRISETGELFF.

The CDR3 DNA is TGTGCCAGCTCACCACCTTTAGCCCCAGGAGGAAACACTGAAGCTTTCTTT. Its translation: CASSPPLAPGGNTEAFF. The genes are TRBV18 and TRBJ1-1, with D hard to call. The V end was cut by 0 bases, the J end by 2 bases, with 16 bases between. The germline gives CDR1 KGHSH, CDR2 LQKENI. The CDR3 loop spans 17 amino acids.

This CDR3 reads CASTRDRGDYGYTF. For the CDR3, the DNA is TGTGCCAGCACCCGGGACAGGGGAGACTATGGCTACACCTTC. V is TRBV7-3 and J is TRBJ1-2; TRBD1 matches 10 bases. Looked up from germline, CDR1 is SGHTA and CDR2 is FQGTGA. With 7 bases clipped from V and 3 bases from J, the junction kept 5 bases outside the gene matches. The CDR3 is 14 amino acids.

This clone showed up just a few times. The chain couples TRBV5-4 to TRBJ1-6; D is unresolved. In germline, CDR1 is SGHNT, CDR2 YYREEE (reference sequence). Trimming removed 4 bases from V and 9 bases from J, with 11 bases in between. The CDR3 spans 13 residues. The CDR3 bases are TGTGCCAGCAGCCTGGTGAGAAGTTCACCCCTCCACTTT. This codes for CASSLVRSSPLHF.

V gene TRBV29-1 combines with J gene TRBJ2-6; TRBD1 agrees at 8 bases. The CDR3 has 14 amino acids. V lost 4 bases, J lost 4 bases, and 3 bases stayed unmatched. CDR1 SQVTM and CDR2 ANQGSEA come from the germline V gene. This CDR3 is CSVGTGTGANVLTF. The CDR3 bases are TGCAGCGTTGGGACAGGGACCGGGGCCAACGTCCTGACTTTC.

The chain employs TRBV29-1 and TRBJ2-7, with a weak D call TRBD1 (5 bases). The germline CDR1 and CDR2 sequences are SQVTM and ANQGSEA. The CDR3 is 13 amino acids. V was shortened by 4 bases and J by 3 bases, with 13 bases between the two germline ends. The CDR3 DNA reads TGCAGCGTTGTGGGGCGACTTAACTACGAGCAGTACTTC. This translates into CSVVGRLNYEQYF.

The chain has TRBV13 and TRBJ2-1, with 12 bases identical to TRBD2. The CDR3 is 17 residues long. The V segment lost 2 bases and the J segment 6 bases; nucleotides outside the gene matches: 8. Germline loops: CDR1 PRHDT, CDR2 FYEKMQ (reference sequence). The CDR3 DNA follows: TGTGCCAGCAGCTTAATACTAGCGGGAGGTTGGTGCAATGAGCAGTTCTTC. Protein: CASSLILAGGWCNEQFF.

This clone was detected a few times. The rearrangement joins TRBV6-6 to TRBJ2-7; 12 bases align to TRBD2. The junction had 3 bases not matched to a gene; V was cut back by 6 bases and J by 0 bases. This CDR3 region has 15 residues. CDR1 and CDR2 (germline): MNHNY, SVGAGI (reference sequence). CDR3 DNA: TGTGCCAGCAGGTCGACTAGCGGGAGCTCCTACGAGCAGTACTTC. It codes for CASRSTSGSSYEQYF.

The table lists this clone with a few counts. The chain carries TRBV10-3 and TRBJ2-1; D gene uncertain. The CDR3 runs to 14 residues. Trimming pared 6 bases from V and 8 bases from J, leaving 17 bases between. Germline CDR1 ENHRY, CDR2 SYGVKD. The chain's CDR3 is CAIRIQTGLDEQFF. CDR3 coding DNA: TGTGCCATCAGAATTCAAACGGGTCTAGATGAGCAGTTCTTC.

The chain couples TRBV2 to TRBJ1-5, with D possibly TRBD1 on 6 matching bases. The CDR3 runs to 15 residues. The V gene lost 7 bases and the J gene lost 2 bases, with 15 bases spanning the gap. CDR1 is SNHLY and CDR2 is FYNNEI in the germline V gene. The CDR3 is CASKSGTHGNQPQHF. The CDR3 DNA sequence: TGTGCCAGCAAGTCCGGGACACACGGCAATCAGCCCCAGCATTTT.

The chain recombines TRBV7-9 with TRBJ1-1, with 7 bases that match TRBD1. This CDR3 region has 16 residues. V was clipped by 4 bases and J by 10 bases; unmatched bases: 18. CDR1 is SEHNR and CDR2 is FQNEAQ in the germline V gene (reference sequence). CDR3 protein: CASSSNRGPTSGAAFF. The CDR3 DNA reads TGTGCCAGCAGCTCCAACAGGGGTCCCACATCCGGGGCAGCTTTCTTT.

The chain carries TRBV2 and TRBJ2-7; 10 nucleotides agree with TRBD2. V shed 4 bases, J shed 4 bases, and the junction held 4 bases outside the gene matches. The germline gives CDR1 SNHLY, CDR2 FYNNEI. The CDR3 sequence is 14 residues long. DNA of the CDR3: TGTGCCAGCAGTGCGCTAGCGGGAGCGTACGAGCAGTACTTC. Translating gives CASSALAGAYEQYF.

This sequence joins TRBV2 and TRBJ2-5; no clear D. The CDR3 has 15 amino acids. V was clipped by 2 bases and J by 3 bases, with 13 bases between them. Germline V gene data show CDR1 as SNHLY and CDR2 as FYNNEI. CDR3 coding DNA: TGTGCCAGCAGTGAAATGGGCCGAGTTGAAGAGACCCAGTACTTC. Residues: CASSEMGRVEETQYF.

This clone was counted only a few times. The V call is TRBV9, the J call TRBJ1-5; 7 bases map to TRBD1. CDR3 length: 14 amino acids. Trimming at V came to 4 bases and at J to 2 bases, leaving 3 bases not matched to a gene. The germline V gene encodes CDR1 SGDLS and CDR2 YYNGEE. As DNA, the CDR3 is TGTGCCAGCAGCAGAGACAGGGGCAATCAGCCCCAGCATTTT. Residues: CASSRDRGNQPQHF.